There are a few counts of the clone carrying this T cell receptor beta chain. In TCRdb, the RT-PCR reads were re-called with MiXCR into one record per CDR3 protein. The sample comprises around 190,000 distinct CDR3 sequences, nearly 9.5% of which are singletons, and roughly 10% rests with the top ten. The data originate from a study of response to subunit inactivated influenza vaccine. The V segment lost 2 bases and the J segment 9 bases; nucleotides outside the gene matches: 2. The CDR3 contains 13 residues. Germline V gene sequence: CDR1 MGHDK, CDR2 SYGVNS. The chain links TRBV25-1 to TRBJ2-1; 9 nucleotides align to TRBD2. The TCR originated in a man aged 50-59 years who received an inactivated influenza vaccine. The sample consisted of non-naive T cells sorted from PBMCs, taken on the day of vaccination. CDR3 in DNA: TGTGCCAGCAGTGAACCGCGGGAGGGTGAGCAGTTCTTC. Translation: CASSEPREGEQFF.